Shown below are 21 T cell receptor beta chains from a single sample sequenced in a study of OX40 agonist ivuxolimab in advanced cancers. Profiled with immunoSEQ multiplex PCR; TCRdb holds only in-frame clones, not every one. The data show under 25,000 clones, with around 82% seen just once and more than 30% held by the top ten. The source was CD4+ or CD8+ T cells sorted from blood, collected in a trial of the OX40 agonist ivuxolimab. The receptors originated from an adult with an advanced solid tumor such as melanoma, head and neck, liver or kidney cancer.

The chain uses TRBV28 and TRBJ1-3; TRBD1 matches 9 bases. Per germline, CDR1 MDHEN and CDR2 SYDVKM. V shed 5 bases, J shed 15 bases, and the junction held 11 bases outside the gene matches. The CDR3 loop spans 13 amino acids. For the CDR3, the DNA is TGTGCCAGCAGTCCCGGGGGACAGGGTTTGGCATATTTT. Protein product: CASSPGGQGLAYF.

The chain employs TRBV6-5 and TRBJ2-7; maybe TRBD1 (6 bases). The CDR3 contains 15 residues. The germline V gene has CDR1 MNHEY and CDR2 SVGAGI. Trimming pared 0 bases from V and 6 bases from J, leaving 15 bases between. The CDR3 DNA follows: TGTGCCAGCAGTTACTCGGGTTTCCTAGGGGGCGAGCAGTACTTC. Translated, it gives CASSYSGFLGGEQYF.

This clone is large (0.1 to 1%) by share. The rearrangement joins TRBV6-1 to TRBJ2-7; no firm D call. CDR1 and CDR2 from the germline V gene are MNHNS and SASEGT. V was cut by 1 base and J by 4 bases, with 14 bases left in between. The CDR3 has 15 residues. CDR3 loop: CASSEVKAGPYEQYF. CDR3 sequence (DNA): TGTGCCAGCAGTGAAGTTAAGGCAGGACCTTACGAGCAGTACTTC.

The CDR3 here is CASSLAALSSYNSPLHF. The CDR3, as DNA: TGCGCCAGCAGCTTGGCTGCTCTTAGCTCCTATAATTCACCCCTCCACTTT. This chain uses TRBV5-1 with TRBJ1-6; D ambiguous. The CDR3 runs to 17 residues. Trimming left V 0 bases short and J 0 bases short, with 10 bases between. Germline V gives CDR1 SGHRS, CDR2 YFSETQ.

The V call is TRBV9, the J call TRBJ2-3; 9 bases line up with TRBD2. The CDR3 contains 16 residues. The V gene's germline CDR1 is SGDLS and CDR2 YYNGEE. Trimming cost V 3 bases and J 6 bases; bases outside gene matches: 11. The CDR3 is CASSDLSSGSMDTQYF. The CDR3 nucleotides are TGTGCCAGCAGCGATTTGAGTAGCGGGAGTATGGATACGCAGTATTTT.

This chain links TRBV6-5 with TRBJ1-2, with no clear D. CDR3 length: 12 amino acids. Germline loops: CDR1 MNHEY, CDR2 SVGAGI. The germline V and J ends were trimmed by 7 bases and 3 bases, with 9 bases remaining between them. This chain's CDR3 is CASTAGDYGYTF. CDR3 bases: TGTGCCAGCACCGCCGGGGACTATGGCTACACCTTC.

The DNA of the CDR3 is TGTGCCAGCAGCGTCCAATCCACCGAACAGTTCTTC. Residues: CASSVQSTEQFF. V is TRBV9 and J is TRBJ2-1; no clear D gene. The CDR3 is 12 residues long. With 2 bases removed from V and 13 bases from J, the gap between germline ends came to 13 bases. CDR1 SGDLS and CDR2 YYNGEE come from the germline V gene.

V and J are TRBV6-5 and TRBJ2-3; D is perhaps TRBD1 (6 bases). Looked up from germline, CDR1 is MNHEY and CDR2 is SVGAGI. V lost 6 bases and J 6 bases, leaving 16 bases between the germline ends. This CDR3 region has 14 residues. The CDR3 DNA is TGTGCCAGCAGCCCACTCGACAGGTTGGATACGCAGTATTTT. It codes for CASSPLDRLDTQYF.

The rearrangement uses TRBV6-5 and TRBJ1-6; maybe TRBD1 (5 bases). This CDR3 has 16 residues. Trimming took 2 bases from V and 7 from J, leaving 15 bases between them. Germline V CDR1 and CDR2: MNHEY, SVGAGI. Here the CDR3 DNA reads TGTGCCAGCAGTTACGGGGACGGGGAAAGCAATTCACCCCTCCACTTT. Translated, it gives CASSYGDGESNSPLHF.

This clone appeared a single time. The chain links TRBV20-1 to TRBJ1-1, with unresolved D. Germline V lookup: CDR1 DFQATT, CDR2 SNEGSKA (reference sequence). V lost 2 bases to trimming and J lost 8 bases, with 9 bases between them. The CDR3 is 11 residues long. In DNA form, the CDR3 reads TGCAGTGCTAGACCCGCCGGGGAAGCTTTCTTT. Amino acids: CSARPAGEAFF.

This clone was picked up one time. The V and J genes are TRBV4-2 and TRBJ2-1; D unresolved. Germline lookup yields CDR1 LGHNA and CDR2 YNFKEQ. The CDR3 spans 14 residues. Trimming stripped 3 bases from V and 10 bases from J, with 16 bases between. The CDR3 DNA follows: TGTGCCAGCAGCCAGGGCCCAATGGGTTGGGAGCAGTTCTTC. It is translated as CASSQGPMGWEQFF.

The V and J genes are TRBV27 and TRBJ1-5, with a tentative D call TRBD1 (5 bases). Trimming cost V 2 bases and J 6 bases, with 17 bases left between them. Per the germline V gene, CDR1 is MNHEY and CDR2 is SMNVEV (reference sequence). The length of the CDR3 is 16 residues. The chain's CDR3 is CASSLDISQGAQPQHF. Written as DNA, the CDR3 is TGTGCCAGCAGTTTAGACATCTCGCAGGGAGCTCAGCCCCAGCATTTT.

The CDR3 here is CASSSTGPEAFF. DNA for the CDR3: TGTGCCAGCAGTTCGACAGGACCTGAAGCTTTCTTT. V gene TRBV28 combines with J gene TRBJ1-1, with D perhaps TRBD1 (6 bases). Trimming cost V 4 bases and J 6 bases, with 9 bases left between them. The CDR3 covers 12 residues. Looked up from germline, CDR1 is MDHEN and CDR2 is SYDVKM. Supplemented by reference TRBV28 and TRBJ1-1, the full variable domain reads DVKVTQSSRYLVKRTGEKVFLECVQDMDHENMFWYRQDPGLGLRLIYFSYDVKMKEKGDIPEGYSVSREKKERFSLILESASTNQTSMYLCASSSTGPEAFFGQGTRLTVV.

J is TRBJ1-2 and V is TRBV28; D is perhaps TRBD1 (5 bases). This CDR3 has 16 residues. Germline V gene data show CDR1 as MDHEN and CDR2 as SYDVKM. V was pared by 4 bases and J by 4 bases, with 19 bases between. CDR3 amino acids: CASSSLGSGLTYGYTF. The CDR3 DNA follows: TGTGCCAGCAGTTCTCTCGGTTCGGGACTGACCTATGGCTACACCTTC.

This clone occurred a few times. V and J are TRBV29-1 and TRBJ1-1; tentative D call: TRBD1 (5 bases). V was clipped by 6 bases and J by 6 bases, with 11 bases between them. The CDR3 spans 11 residues. CDR1 and CDR2 (germline): SQVTM, ANQGSEA. The CDR3 sequence: CSVSQGPEAFF. The CDR3 DNA reads TGCAGCGTGTCGCAGGGTCCTGAAGCTTTCTTT. The full variable domain, rest sourced from reference TRBV29-1 and TRBJ1-1, is SAVISQKPSRDICQRGTSLTIQCQVDSQVTMMFWYRQQPGQSLTLIATANQGSEATYESGFVIDKFPISRPNLTFSTLTVSNMSPEDSSIYLCSVSQGPEAFFGQGTRLTVV.

The CDR3 here is CASSNRATENQPQHF. The DNA of the CDR3 is TGTGCCAGCAGCAATAGGGCGACAGAAAATCAGCCCCAGCATTTT. The chain combines TRBV9 with TRBJ1-5, with D maybe TRBD1 (5 bases). Germline-derived CDR1 and CDR2 are SGDLS and YYNGEE. V gave up 4 bases and J gave up 4 bases, with 15 bases separating them. The CDR3 spans 15 residues.

As DNA, the CDR3 is TGTGCCAGCAGCGTAGAGTCAGGCAGGGGCTACGAGCAGTACTTC. This encodes CASSVESGRGYEQYF. The chain couples TRBV9 to TRBJ2-7; D might be TRBD1 (6 bases). V gave up 0 bases and J gave up 3 bases, with 13 bases separating them. The CDR3 loop spans 15 amino acids. Germline V gene sequence: CDR1 SGDLS, CDR2 YYNGEE. The whole variable domain, remainder taken from reference TRBV9 and TRBJ2-7, is DSGVTQTPKHLITATGQRVTLRCSPRSGDLSVYWYQQSLDQGLQFLIQYYNGEERAKGNILERFSAQQFPDLHSELNLSSLELGDSALYFCASSVESGRGYEQYFGPGTRLTVT.

This clone was seen only a few times. The V gene is TRBV2, the J gene TRBJ2-7, with 7 nucleotides matching TRBD2. The CDR3 totals 14 residues. Germline V gene lookup returns CDR1 SNHLY and CDR2 FYNNEI. The junction had 8 bases not matched to a gene; V was cut back by 6 bases and J by 3 bases. The CDR3 protein is CASRASGNYYEQYF. The CDR3 DNA sequence: TGTGCCAGCAGGGCAAGCGGGAACTACTACGAGCAGTACTTC.

In this sample, this clone turned up a few times. CDR3 loop: CAWSVRVEGGYTF. The CDR3 nucleotides are TGTGCCTGGAGTGTACGAGTGGAGGGGGGCTACACCTTC. The chain joins TRBV30 to TRBJ1-2; D perhaps matches TRBD1 (5 bases). V shed 0 bases and J shed 8 bases, with 13 bases lying between them. The CDR3 is 13 amino acids. Germline loops: CDR1 GTSNPN, CDR2 SVGIG (reference sequence).

The V gene is TRBV27, the J gene TRBJ2-2, with TRBD1 as a possible D gene (6 bases). The CDR3 extends over 18 amino acids. The V end lost 2 bases, the J end lost 1 base, and 17 bases lay between the germline ends. CDR1 MNHEY and CDR2 SMNVEV come from the germline V gene (reference sequence). CDR3 residues: CASSLGQGFFRNTGELFF. The CDR3 DNA sequence: TGTGCCAGCAGTTTAGGGCAGGGGTTTTTCCGGAACACCGGGGAGCTGTTTTTT.

The J gene is TRBJ1-5, the V gene TRBV19; weak D call: TRBD1 (5 bases). The V end lost 5 bases, the J end lost 4 bases, and 21 bases lay between the germline ends. The germline gives CDR1 LNHDA, CDR2 SQIVND (reference sequence). CDR3 length equals 17 residues. The CDR3 here is CASSLGVKARKNQPQHF. The CDR3 nucleotides are TGTGCCAGTAGTTTGGGGGTGAAAGCGAGGAAGAATCAGCCCCAGCATTTT.